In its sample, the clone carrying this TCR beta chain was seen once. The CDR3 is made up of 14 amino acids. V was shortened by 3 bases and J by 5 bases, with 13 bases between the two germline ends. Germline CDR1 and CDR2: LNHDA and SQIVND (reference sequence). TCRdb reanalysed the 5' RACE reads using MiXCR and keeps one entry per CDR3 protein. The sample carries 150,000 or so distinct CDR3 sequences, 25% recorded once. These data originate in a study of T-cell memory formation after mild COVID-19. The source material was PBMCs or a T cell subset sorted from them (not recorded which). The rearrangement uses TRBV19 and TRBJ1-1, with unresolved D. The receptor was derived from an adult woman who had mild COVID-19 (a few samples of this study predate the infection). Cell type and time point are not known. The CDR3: CASSMPGLGTEAFF. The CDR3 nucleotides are TGTGCCAGTAGTATGCCCGGGTTGGGTACTGAAGCTTTCTTT.